This TCR beta chain was profiled in a study of T cell changes during pregnancy in multiple sclerosis. V was clipped by 4 bases and J by 5 bases, with 16 bases between them. Germline V gives CDR1 MDHEN, CDR2 SYDVKM. This CDR3 has 15 amino acids. Sequencing used immunoSEQ multiplex PCR; TCRdb keeps in-frame clones, though not all of them. The data contain 21,000 or so clones, around 90% of them singletons. This TCR derives from a female donor in good health, enrolled as a control in a pregnancy study. The sample in question was CD8+ T cells from peripheral blood mononuclear cells, obtained in the second trimester of pregnancy. This chain connects TRBV28 to TRBJ2-3; D perhaps matches TRBD1 (5 bases). The DNA for the CDR3 is TGTGCCAGCAGTTCCCTTCATGGGGCAAAAGATACGCAGTATTTT. It codes for CASSSLHGAKDTQYF.